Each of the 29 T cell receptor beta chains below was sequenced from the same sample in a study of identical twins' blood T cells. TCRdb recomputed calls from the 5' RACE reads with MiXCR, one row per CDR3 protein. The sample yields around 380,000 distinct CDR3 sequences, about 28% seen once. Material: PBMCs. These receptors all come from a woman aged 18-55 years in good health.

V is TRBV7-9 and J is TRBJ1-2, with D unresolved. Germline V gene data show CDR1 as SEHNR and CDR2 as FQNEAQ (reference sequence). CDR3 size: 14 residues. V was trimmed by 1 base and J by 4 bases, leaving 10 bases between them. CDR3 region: CASSLEEVIYGYTF. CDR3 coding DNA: TGTGCCAGCAGCTTAGAGGAGGTTATCTATGGCTACACCTTC.

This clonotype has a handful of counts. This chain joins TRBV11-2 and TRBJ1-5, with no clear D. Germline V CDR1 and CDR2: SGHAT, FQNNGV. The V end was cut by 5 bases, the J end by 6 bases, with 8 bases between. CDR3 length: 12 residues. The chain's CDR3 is CASSTEGQPQHF. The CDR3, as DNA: TGTGCCAGCAGCACCGAGGGTCAGCCCCAGCATTTT.

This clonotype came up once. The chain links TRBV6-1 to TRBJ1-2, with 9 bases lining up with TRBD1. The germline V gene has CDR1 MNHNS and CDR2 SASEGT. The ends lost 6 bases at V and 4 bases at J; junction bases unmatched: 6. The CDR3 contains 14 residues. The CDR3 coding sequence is TGTGCCAGCAGACCGGGACAGGGAAGCTATGGCTACACCTTC. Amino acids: CASRPGQGSYGYTF.

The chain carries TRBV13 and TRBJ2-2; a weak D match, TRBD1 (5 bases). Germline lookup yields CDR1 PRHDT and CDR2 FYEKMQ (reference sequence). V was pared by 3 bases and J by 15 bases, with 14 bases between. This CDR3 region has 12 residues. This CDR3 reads CASSFGHGKVFF. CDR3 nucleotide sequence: TGTGCCAGCAGCTTCGGACACGGAAAGGTGTTTTTT.

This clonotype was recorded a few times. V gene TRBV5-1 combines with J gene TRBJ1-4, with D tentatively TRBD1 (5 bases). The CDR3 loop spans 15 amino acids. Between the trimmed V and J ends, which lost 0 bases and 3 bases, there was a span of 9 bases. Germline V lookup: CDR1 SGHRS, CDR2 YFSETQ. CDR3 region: CASSLAGTANEKLFF. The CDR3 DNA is TGCGCCAGCAGCTTGGCAGGGACGGCTAATGAAAAACTGTTTTTT.

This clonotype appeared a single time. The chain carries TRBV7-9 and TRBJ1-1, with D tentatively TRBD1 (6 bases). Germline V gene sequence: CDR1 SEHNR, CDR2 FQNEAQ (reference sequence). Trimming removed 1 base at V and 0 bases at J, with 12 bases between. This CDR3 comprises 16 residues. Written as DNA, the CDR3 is TGTGCCAGCAGCTTAGGCCCGGGACATATGAACACTGAAGCTTTCTTT. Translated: CASSLGPGHMNTEAFF.

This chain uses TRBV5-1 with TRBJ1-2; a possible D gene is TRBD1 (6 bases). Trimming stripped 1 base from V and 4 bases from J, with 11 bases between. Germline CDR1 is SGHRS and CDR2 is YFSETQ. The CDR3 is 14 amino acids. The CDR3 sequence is CASSLLATGYGYTF. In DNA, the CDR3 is TGCGCCAGCAGCTTGCTAGCGACAGGCTATGGCTACACCTTC.

The chain's CDR3 is CASKEGPTSTDTQYF. The CDR3 nucleotides are TGTGCCAGCAAGGAGGGGCCAACAAGCACAGATACGCAGTATTTT. V usage is TRBV14 and J usage is TRBJ2-3, with a weak D call TRBD2 (6 bases). CDR1 and CDR2 from the germline V gene are SGHDN and FVKESK. V was cut by 7 bases and J by 0 bases, with 14 bases left in between. CDR3 length: 15 amino acids.

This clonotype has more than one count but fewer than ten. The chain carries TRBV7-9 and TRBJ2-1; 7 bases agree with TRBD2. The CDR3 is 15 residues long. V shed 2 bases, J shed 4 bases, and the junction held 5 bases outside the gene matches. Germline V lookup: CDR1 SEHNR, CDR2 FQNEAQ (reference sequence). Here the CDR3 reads CASSLTGGLYNEQFF. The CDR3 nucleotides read TGTGCCAGCAGCTTAACGGGGGGATTATACAATGAGCAGTTCTTC.

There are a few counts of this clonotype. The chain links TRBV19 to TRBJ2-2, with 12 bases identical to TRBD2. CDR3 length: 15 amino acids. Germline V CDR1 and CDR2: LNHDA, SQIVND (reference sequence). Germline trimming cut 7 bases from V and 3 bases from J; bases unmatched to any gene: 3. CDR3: CASTRTSGDTGELFF. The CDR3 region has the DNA TGTGCCAGTACCAGGACTAGCGGGGACACCGGGGAGCTGTTTTTT.

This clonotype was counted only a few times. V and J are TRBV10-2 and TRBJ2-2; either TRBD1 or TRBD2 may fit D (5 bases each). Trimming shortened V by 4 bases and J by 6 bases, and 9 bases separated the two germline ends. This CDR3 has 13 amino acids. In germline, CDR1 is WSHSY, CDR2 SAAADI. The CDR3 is CASSGGLSGELFF. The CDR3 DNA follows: TGCGCCAGCAGTGGGGGGTTATCCGGGGAGCTGTTTTTT.

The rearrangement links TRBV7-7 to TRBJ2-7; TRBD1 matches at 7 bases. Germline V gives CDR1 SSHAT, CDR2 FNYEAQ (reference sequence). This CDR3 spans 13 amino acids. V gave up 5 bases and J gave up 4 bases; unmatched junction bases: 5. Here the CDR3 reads CASSLGTAYEQYF. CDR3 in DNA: TGTGCCAGCAGCCTCGGGACAGCTTACGAGCAGTACTTC.

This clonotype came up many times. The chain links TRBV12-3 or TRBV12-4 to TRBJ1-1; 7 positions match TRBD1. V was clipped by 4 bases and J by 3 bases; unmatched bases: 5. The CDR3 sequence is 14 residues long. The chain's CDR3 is CASSSLQGYTEAFF. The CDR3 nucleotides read TGTGCCAGCAGTTCCTTACAGGGGTACACTGAAGCTTTCTTT.

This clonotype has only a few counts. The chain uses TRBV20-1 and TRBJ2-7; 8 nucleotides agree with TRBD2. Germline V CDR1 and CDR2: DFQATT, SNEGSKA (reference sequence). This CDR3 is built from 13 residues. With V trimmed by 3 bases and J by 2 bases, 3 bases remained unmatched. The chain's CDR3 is CSASAAGAYEQYF. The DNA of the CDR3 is TGCAGTGCTAGTGCAGCGGGAGCCTACGAGCAGTACTTC.

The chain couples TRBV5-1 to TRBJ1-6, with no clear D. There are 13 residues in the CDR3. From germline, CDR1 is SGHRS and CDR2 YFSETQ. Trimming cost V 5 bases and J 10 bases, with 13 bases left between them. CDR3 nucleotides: TGCGCCAGCAGTATCGAGTTCCGCTCACCCCTCCACTTT. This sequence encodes CASSIEFRSPLHF. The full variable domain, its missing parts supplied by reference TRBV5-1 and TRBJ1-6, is KAGVTQTPRYLIKTRGQQVTLSCSPISGHRSVSWYQQTPGQGLQFLFEYFSETQRNKGNFPGRFSGRQFSNSRSEMNVSTLELGDSALYLCASSIEFRSPLHFGNGTRLTVT.

CDR3 nucleotide sequence: TGCAGTGTCTTAGTAGATACGCAGTATTTT. Its translation is CSVLVDTQYF. The chain uses TRBV20-1 and TRBJ2-3; D remains ambiguous. This CDR3 has 10 amino acids. The germline V gene encodes CDR1 DFQATT and CDR2 SNEGSKA (reference sequence). V lost 7 bases, J lost 5 bases, and 7 bases lay in between.

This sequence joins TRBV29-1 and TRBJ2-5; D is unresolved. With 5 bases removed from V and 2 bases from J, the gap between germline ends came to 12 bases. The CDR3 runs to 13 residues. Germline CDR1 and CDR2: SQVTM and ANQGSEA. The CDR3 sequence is CSVRQYVQETQYF. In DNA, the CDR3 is TGCAGCGTTCGGCAGTATGTACAAGAGACCCAGTACTTC.

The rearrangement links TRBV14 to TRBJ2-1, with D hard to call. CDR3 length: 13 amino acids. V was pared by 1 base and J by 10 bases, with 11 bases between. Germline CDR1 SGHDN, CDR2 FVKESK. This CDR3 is CASSQGSNSEQFF. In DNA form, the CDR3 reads TGTGCCAGCAGCCAAGGGTCCAATTCGGAGCAGTTCTTC.

CDR3 in DNA: TGTGCCAGCAGCTTGGGGCAGGGGGCGGCAGATACGCAGTATTTT. Translating it yields CASSLGQGAADTQYF. The chain has TRBV5-8 and TRBJ2-3; TRBD1 aligns across 8 bases. The V segment lost 0 bases and the J segment 4 bases; nucleotides outside the gene matches: 4. There are 15 residues in the CDR3. Germline assignment: CDR1 SGHTS and CDR2 YDEGEE.

The CDR3 here is CASSPGPTGNEKLFF. CDR3 in DNA: TGTGCCAGCAGTCCCGGGCCTACAGGAAATGAAAAACTGTTTTTT. The V call is TRBV6-5, the J call TRBJ1-4; maybe TRBD1 (5 bases). Germline CDR1 reads MNHEY; CDR2 reads SVGAGI. The germline V and J ends were trimmed by 5 bases and 5 bases, with 15 bases remaining between them. The CDR3 contains 15 residues.

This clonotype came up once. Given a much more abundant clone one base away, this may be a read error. CDR3 amino acids: CASRIGQAYGCTF. The CDR3 coding sequence is TGTGCCAGCAGAATTGGACAGGCCTATGGCTGCACCTTC. The chain links TRBV6-5 to TRBJ1-2, with 7 bases matching TRBD1. The CDR3 has 13 amino acids. Per germline, CDR1 MNHEY and CDR2 SVGAGI.

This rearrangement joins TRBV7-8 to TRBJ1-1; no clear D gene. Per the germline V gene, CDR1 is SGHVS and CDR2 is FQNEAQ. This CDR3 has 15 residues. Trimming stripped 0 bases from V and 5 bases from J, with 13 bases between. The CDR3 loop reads CASSLAWGRETEAFF. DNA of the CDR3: TGTGCCAGCAGCTTAGCGTGGGGTCGGGAGACTGAAGCTTTCTTT.

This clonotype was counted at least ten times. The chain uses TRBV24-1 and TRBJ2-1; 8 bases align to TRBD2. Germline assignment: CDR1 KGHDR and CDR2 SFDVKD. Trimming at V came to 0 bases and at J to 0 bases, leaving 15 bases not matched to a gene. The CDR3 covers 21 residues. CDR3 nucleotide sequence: TGTGCCACCAGTGATTTGGTCGGGTCGATGGCGGGAGGCTACTCCTACAATGAGCAGTTCTTC. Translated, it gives CATSDLVGSMAGGYSYNEQFF.

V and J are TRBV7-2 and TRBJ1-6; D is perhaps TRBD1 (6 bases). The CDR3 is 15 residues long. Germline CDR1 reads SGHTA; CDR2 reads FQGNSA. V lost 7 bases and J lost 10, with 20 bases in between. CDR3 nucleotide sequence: TGTGCCAGCAACGGACAGTCCCTGGTGTCCTCACCCCTCCACTTT. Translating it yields CASNGQSLVSSPLHF.

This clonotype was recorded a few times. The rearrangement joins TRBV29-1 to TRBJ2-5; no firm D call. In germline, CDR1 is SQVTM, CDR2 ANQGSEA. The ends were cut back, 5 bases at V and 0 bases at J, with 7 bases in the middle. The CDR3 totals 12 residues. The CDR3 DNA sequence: TGCAGCGTTCCTTTGTACCAAGAGACCCAGTACTTC. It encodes CSVPLYQETQYF. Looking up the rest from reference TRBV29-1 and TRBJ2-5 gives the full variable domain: SAVISQKPSRDICQRGTSLTIQCQVDSQVTMMFWYRQQPGQSLTLIATANQGSEATYESGFVIDKFPISRPNLTFSTLTVSNMSPEDSSIYLCSVPLYQETQYFGPGTRLLVL.

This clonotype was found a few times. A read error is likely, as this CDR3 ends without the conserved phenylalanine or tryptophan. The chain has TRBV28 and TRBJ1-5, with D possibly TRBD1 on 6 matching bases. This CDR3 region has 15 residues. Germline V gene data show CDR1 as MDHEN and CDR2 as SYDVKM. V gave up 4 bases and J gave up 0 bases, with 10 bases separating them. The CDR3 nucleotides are TGTGCCAGCAGTTCGGACAGACATAGCAATCAGCCCCAGCATTGT. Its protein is CASSSDRHSNQPQHC.

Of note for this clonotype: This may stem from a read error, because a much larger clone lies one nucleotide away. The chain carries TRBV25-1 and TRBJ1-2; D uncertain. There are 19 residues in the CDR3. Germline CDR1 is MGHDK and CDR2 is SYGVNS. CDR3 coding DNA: TGTGCCAGCAGTGAATCTATGGCCAGCACCCCAGACCTAAACTATGGCTACGCCTTC. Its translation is CASSESMASTPDLNYGYAF.

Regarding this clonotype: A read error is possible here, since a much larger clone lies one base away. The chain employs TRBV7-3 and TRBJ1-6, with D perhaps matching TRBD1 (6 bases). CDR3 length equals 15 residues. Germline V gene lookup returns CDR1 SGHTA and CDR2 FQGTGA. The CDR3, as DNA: TGTGCCGGCAGCTTAGGACAGTTCCAACATTCACCCCTCCACTTT. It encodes CAGSLGQFQHSPLHF.

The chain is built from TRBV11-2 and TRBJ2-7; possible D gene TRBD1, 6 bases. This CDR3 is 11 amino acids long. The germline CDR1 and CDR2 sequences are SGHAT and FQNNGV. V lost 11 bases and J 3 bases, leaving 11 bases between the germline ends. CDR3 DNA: TGTGCCGACTCGGACAGCTACGAGCAGTACTTC. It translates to CADSDSYEQYF.